What follows are 14 T cell receptor beta chains derived from one specimen sequenced in a study of regulatory T cells in long-lasting Graves disease. iRepertoire HTBI primers and Arm-PCR of CDR3 regions built TCR beta libraries. TCRdb ran MiXCR on the multiplex PCR reads and lists one entry per CDR3 protein. Of over 350,000 distinct CDR3 sequences in the sample, roughly 15% were seen once. Indicated time point: newly diagnosed GD, antithyroid drugs for less than 3 months. From PBMCs, RNA was extracted and then used to make the TCR library. These data also formed part of another study, on T cells in Graves' hyperthyroidism and ophthalmopathy.

Sequences were derived from peripheral blood mononuclear cells (PBMCs), sampled at new diagnosis, from a patient treated with antithyroid drugs. Receptor source: a woman aged 40 to 55 with Graves disease.

There are a few counts of this clonotype. The chain employs TRBV4-2 and TRBJ2-1; 8 bases align to TRBD2. This CDR3 is built from 17 residues. J was trimmed by 4 bases and V by 0 bases; bases with no gene match: 8. From germline, CDR1 is LGHNA and CDR2 YNFKEQ. The CDR3 region is CASSQDLVAGGYNEQFF. For the CDR3, the DNA is TGTGCCAGCAGCCAAGATCTTGTCGCGGGAGGATACAATGAGCAGTTCTTC.

The chain is built from TRBV24-1 and TRBJ2-3; TRBD1 matches 10 bases. Trimming at V came to 2 bases and at J to 6 bases, leaving 7 bases not matched to a gene. The CDR3 consists of 16 residues. Germline values: CDR1 KGHDR, CDR2 SFDVKD. As DNA, the CDR3 is TGTGCCACCAGTGATTACCGGGACAGGGGAACGGATACGCAGTATTTT. Translation: CATSDYRDRGTDTQYF.

At least ten counts were recorded for this clonotype. The rearrangement links TRBV28 to TRBJ1-5; a possible D gene is TRBD1 (6 bases). Germline V gene sequence: CDR1 MDHEN, CDR2 SYDVKM. The CDR3 is made up of 15 amino acids. Trimming removed 5 bases from V and 3 bases from J, with 14 bases in between. For the CDR3, the DNA is TGTGCCAGCAGTCCCCCGGACAGAATCAATCAGCCCCAGCATTTT. Its protein is CASSPPDRINQPQHF.

This clonotype was seen many times. The chain links TRBV12-5 to TRBJ2-7; 12 nucleotides line up with TRBD1. With 3 bases clipped from V and 6 bases from J, the junction kept 9 bases outside the gene matches. The CDR3 is made up of 16 amino acids. Germline CDR1 LGHNT, CDR2 FRNRAP. The CDR3 region is CASGFRSGTGGGEQYF. Written as DNA, the CDR3 is TGTGCTAGTGGTTTTAGATCCGGGACAGGGGGCGGCGAGCAGTACTTC.

This clonotype appeared a few times. The rearrangement links TRBV19 to TRBJ1-3; tentative D call: TRBD1 (6 bases). The V gene's germline CDR1 is LNHDA and CDR2 SQIVND (reference sequence). V was cut by 7 bases and J by 4 bases, with 11 bases left in between. This CDR3 comprises 13 residues. Here the CDR3 reads CASIPGDGNTIYF. The DNA of the CDR3 is TGTGCCAGTATTCCAGGGGACGGAAACACCATATATTTT.

This clonotype was counted between two and nine times. The V gene is TRBV10-3, the J gene TRBJ2-2, with no clear D. V gave up 6 bases and J gave up 4 bases, with 9 bases separating them. CDR3 length: 13 residues. Germline-derived CDR1 and CDR2 are ENHRY and SYGVKD. The CDR3 sequence is CAIRAGPTGELFF. DNA for the CDR3: TGTGCCATCAGGGCCGGCCCCACCGGGGAGCTGTTTTTT.

This clonotype was found many times. The chain carries TRBV20-1 and TRBJ2-5; a weak D match, TRBD1 (6 bases). The CDR3 length is 13 residues. Germline V gene sequence: CDR1 DFQATT, CDR2 SNEGSKA (reference sequence). The V gene lost 6 bases and the J gene lost 3 bases, with 14 bases spanning the gap. CDR3 residues: CSANNPGEETQYF. The DNA of the CDR3 is TGCAGTGCCAACAACCCAGGGGAAGAGACCCAGTACTTC.

This clonotype was recorded at least ten times. The chain has TRBV12-3 or TRBV12-4 and TRBJ2-7; D gene ambiguous. This CDR3 is 13 amino acids long. Trimming removed 5 bases at V and 3 bases at J, with 11 bases between. CDR3 in amino acids: CASSLGIVYEQYF. The CDR3 region has the DNA TGTGCCAGCAGTCTGGGAATCGTCTACGAGCAGTACTTC.

This clonotype was seen repeatedly, ten times or more. The rearrangement joins TRBV20-1 to TRBJ2-7, with 11 positions matching TRBD2. The ends lost 3 bases at V and 6 bases at J; junction bases unmatched: 13. The CDR3 spans 16 residues. Germline values: CDR1 DFQATT, CDR2 SNEGSKA (reference sequence). CDR3 in DNA: TGCAGTGCTAGGGGCTATAGCGGGAGGGAACCCTCCGAGCAGTACTTC. Its protein product is CSARGYSGREPSEQYF.

This clonotype was observed many times. The rearrangement uses TRBV27 and TRBJ1-1; D possibly corresponds to TRBD1 (5 bases). V was shortened by 5 bases and J by 5 bases, with 15 bases between the two germline ends. The germline gives CDR1 MNHEY, CDR2 SMNVEV (reference sequence). The CDR3 totals 14 residues. The CDR3 spells CASSPSEAGTEAFF. CDR3 DNA sequence: TGTGCCAGCAGTCCCAGTGAGGCAGGGACTGAAGCTTTCTTT.

This clonotype was seen many times. This chain connects TRBV19 to TRBJ2-2; perhaps TRBD1 as D (6 bases). CDR3 length: 14 residues. Trimming took 5 bases from V and 5 from J, leaving 12 bases between them. In germline, CDR1 is LNHDA, CDR2 SQIVND (reference sequence). The CDR3 region has the DNA TGTGCCAGTAGTTTACAGGGTGTAACCGGGGAGCTGTTTTTT. Protein product: CASSLQGVTGELFF.

This clonotype was recorded at least ten times. The junction does not match germline at one end; this may be a read error. The V gene is TRBV5-1, the J gene TRBJ2-7; 10 bases fit TRBD1. This CDR3 region has 15 residues. Germline loops: CDR1 SGHRS, CDR2 YFSETQ. The CDR3 is CASSLAGQGAYEQYF. In DNA, the CDR3 is TGTGCCAGCAGCTTGGCCGGACAGGGGGCCTACGAGCAGTACTTC.

This clonotype came up many times. The rearrangement joins TRBV28 to TRBJ2-2; TRBD2 matches 7 bases. V trimming: 3 bases; J trimming: 1 base; junction bases outside the gene matches: 8. Germline V CDR1 and CDR2: MDHEN, SYDVKM. The CDR3 spans 17 residues. The CDR3 protein is CASSFPSWGGNTGELFF. The CDR3 bases are TGTGCCAGCAGTTTTCCCTCTTGGGGGGGGAACACCGGGGAGCTGTTTTTT.

The chain combines TRBV6-1 with TRBJ2-5; 7 bases match TRBD1. Trimming removed 0 bases from V and 1 base from J; junction bases left unmatched: 8. Looked up from germline, CDR1 is MNHNS and CDR2 is SASEGT. The CDR3 runs 17 residues. The CDR3 bases are TGTGCCAGCAGTGAAGCTTTGGGACAGCATCCCCAAGAGACCCAGTACTTC. Protein product: CASSEALGQHPQETQYF.